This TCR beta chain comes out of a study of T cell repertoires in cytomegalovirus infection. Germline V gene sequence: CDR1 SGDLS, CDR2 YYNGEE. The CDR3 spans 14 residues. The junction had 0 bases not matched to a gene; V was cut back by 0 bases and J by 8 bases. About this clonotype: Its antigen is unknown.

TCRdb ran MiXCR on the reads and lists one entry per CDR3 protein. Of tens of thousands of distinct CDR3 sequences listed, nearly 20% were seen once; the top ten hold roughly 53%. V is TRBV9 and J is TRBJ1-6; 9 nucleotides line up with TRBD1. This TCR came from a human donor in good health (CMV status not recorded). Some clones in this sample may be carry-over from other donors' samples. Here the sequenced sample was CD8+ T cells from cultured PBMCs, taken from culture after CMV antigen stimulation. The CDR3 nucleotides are TGTGCCAGCAGCGTAGGGACAGGGGATTCACCCCTCCACTTT. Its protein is CASSVGTGDSPLHF. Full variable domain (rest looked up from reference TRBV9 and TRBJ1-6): DSGVTQTPKHLITATGQRVTLRCSPRSGDLSVYWYQQSLDQGLQFLIQYYNGEERAKGNILERFSAQQFPDLHSELNLSSLELGDSALYFCASSVGTGDSPLHFGNGTRLTVT.